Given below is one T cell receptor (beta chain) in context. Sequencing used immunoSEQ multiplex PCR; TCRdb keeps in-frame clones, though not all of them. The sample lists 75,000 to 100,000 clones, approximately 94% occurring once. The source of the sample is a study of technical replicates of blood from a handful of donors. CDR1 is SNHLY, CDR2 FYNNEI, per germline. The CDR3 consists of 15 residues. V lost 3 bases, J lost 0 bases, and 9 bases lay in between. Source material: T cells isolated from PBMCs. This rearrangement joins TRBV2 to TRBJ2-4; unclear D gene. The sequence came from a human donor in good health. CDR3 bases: TGTGCCAGCAGTGAGTACCCAGGAGCCAAAAACATTCAGTACTTC. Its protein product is CASSEYPGAKNIQYF.